These 29 T cell receptor beta chains share one sample of origin, sequenced in a study of cytomegalovirus exposure and HLA in healthy donors. A multiplex PCR was run with 60 Vbeta primers and 13 Jbeta primers. Clones were sequenced by immunoSEQ multiplex PCR, and TCRdb holds only the in-frame ones, with some missing. In the table there are 100,000 to 150,000 clones, around 73% of which are singletons. The source material was PBMCs. The origin of the receptors is a man in his 60s in good health and CMV-seropositive.

A few counts support this clone. The CDR3 nucleotides read TGTGCCAGTAGTATAGTAGGAGACGGATTCTATGGCTACACCTTC. Protein sequence: CASSIVGDGFYGYTF. The rearrangement joins TRBV19 to TRBJ1-2; D unresolved. The CDR3 runs to 15 residues. CDR1 LNHDA and CDR2 SQIVND come from the germline V gene (reference sequence). V dropped 1 base and J dropped 4 bases, with 13 bases sitting between them. Complete variable domain (other parts from reference TRBV19 and TRBJ1-2): DGGITQSPKYLFRKEGQNVTLSCEQNLNHDAMYWYRQDPGQGLRLIYYSQIVNDFQKGDIAEGYSVSREKKESFPLTVTSAQKNPTAFYLCASSIVGDGFYGYTFGSGTRLTVV.

The J gene is TRBJ2-3, the V gene TRBV6-1, with D possibly TRBD2 on 5 matching bases. Germline lookup yields CDR1 MNHNS and CDR2 SASEGT. The V end lost 2 bases, the J end lost 0 bases, and 9 bases lay between the germline ends. The length of the CDR3 is 15 residues. The CDR3 bases are TGTGCCAGCAGTGAATACGGGATAAGCACAGATACGCAGTATTTT. Protein product: CASSEYGISTDTQYF.

A single count supports this clone. The chain combines TRBV28 with TRBJ1-2, with 10 bases identical to TRBD1. V gave up 4 bases and J gave up 8 bases; unmatched junction bases: 7. The CDR3 consists of 14 residues. Germline loops: CDR1 MDHEN, CDR2 SYDVKM. CDR3 DNA: TGTGCCAGCAGTTCTGGGACAGGGGCGAGGGGCTACACCTTC. It is translated as CASSSGTGARGYTF.

This clone appeared a few times. The V and J genes are TRBV5-5 and TRBJ2-7; 11 bases match TRBD2. This CDR3 is 17 amino acids long. V was clipped by 0 bases and J by 4 bases; unmatched bases: 9. CDR1 and CDR2 from the germline V gene are SGHKS and YYEKEE (reference sequence). The CDR3 region has the DNA TGTGCCAGCAGCTTGGCTAGTGGTAGCGGGGGGGCGTACGAGCAGTACTTC. Residues: CASSLASGSGGAYEQYF.

CDR3 loop: CASSSTSITEAFF. The CDR3 coding sequence is TGTGCCAGTAGTTCCACAAGTATCACTGAAGCTTTCTTT. The gene calls are TRBV19 and TRBJ1-1; D uncertain. Trimming left V 5 bases short and J 4 bases short, with 11 bases between. The CDR3 contains 13 residues. Looked up from germline, CDR1 is LNHDA and CDR2 is SQIVND (reference sequence). Using reference TRBV19 and TRBJ1-1 for the parts outside the CDR3, the full variable domain is DGGITQSPKYLFRKEGQNVTLSCEQNLNHDAMYWYRQDPGQGLRLIYYSQIVNDFQKGDIAEGYSVSREKKESFPLTVTSAQKNPTAFYLCASSSTSITEAFFGQGTRLTVV.

This clone came up once. The rearrangement joins TRBV20-1 to TRBJ2-5; no definite D call. V lost 1 base to trimming and J lost 2 bases, with 2 bases between them. The CDR3 sequence is 11 residues long. Germline V CDR1 and CDR2: DFQATT, SNEGSKA (reference sequence). The CDR3 coding sequence is TGCAGTGCTAGAGCTCAAGAGACCCAGTACTTC. It is translated as CSARAQETQYF.

V gene TRBV7-6 combines with J gene TRBJ2-1, with D possibly matching TRBD2 (6 bases). This CDR3 has 16 residues. V shed 0 bases and J shed 5 bases, with 14 bases lying between them. CDR1 is SGHVS and CDR2 is FNYEAQ in the germline V gene. CDR3 region: CASSLASGLRNNEQFF. The CDR3 DNA is TGTGCCAGCAGCTTAGCGTCAGGACTAAGAAACAATGAGCAGTTCTTC.

The chain recombines TRBV7-9 with TRBJ2-1; 7 bases align to TRBD2. The CDR3 is made up of 17 amino acids. The junction had 15 bases not matched to a gene; V was cut back by 5 bases and J by 5 bases. Germline values: CDR1 SEHNR, CDR2 FQNEAQ (reference sequence). The CDR3 DNA reads as TGTGCCAGCAGCAAATTCGGGGCTAGCGGCCAAGACAATGAGCAGTTCTTC. This encodes CASSKFGASGQDNEQFF.

The chain joins TRBV11-2 to TRBJ1-6, with D possibly matching TRBD1 (5 bases). Germline lookup yields CDR1 SGHAT and CDR2 FQNNGV. V was clipped by 5 bases and J by 16 bases, with 12 bases between them. The CDR3 runs 11 residues. In nucleotides, the CDR3 is TGTGCCAGCAGCCTTTCCGACAGACTCCACTTT. Its protein product is CASSLSDRLHF.

V usage is TRBV7-9 and J usage is TRBJ1-1, with 7 nucleotides matching TRBD1. The V segment lost 5 bases and the J segment 3 bases; nucleotides outside the gene matches: 6. The germline V gene encodes CDR1 SEHNR and CDR2 FQNEAQ (reference sequence). The CDR3 runs to 14 residues. The CDR3 nucleotides are TGTGCCAGCAGCCCACAGGGGAGCGACACTGAAGCTTTCTTT. Residues: CASSPQGSDTEAFF. The complete variable domain, with remaining parts taken from reference TRBV7-9 and TRBJ1-1, reads DTGVSQNPRHKITKRGQNVTFRCDPISEHNRLYWYRQTLGQGPEFLTYFQNEAQLEKSRLLSDRFSAERPKGSFSTLEIQRTEQGDSAMYLCASSPQGSDTEAFFGQGTRLTVV.

V is TRBV2 and J is TRBJ2-1, with TRBD2 matching over 10 bases. Germline-derived CDR1 and CDR2 are SNHLY and FYNNEI. Trimming took 3 bases from V and 9 from J; bases not matched to a gene: 8. The CDR3 totals 15 residues. CDR3 bases: TGTGCCAGCAGTGATGAGCGGGGGGGCGAAGGTGAGCAGTTCTTC. This codes for CASSDERGGEGEQFF.

This clone was seen only a few times. This chain joins TRBV28 and TRBJ1-6, with 8 nucleotides matching TRBD1. The CDR3 covers 16 residues. V shed 6 bases and J 9 bases; nucleotides not matched to a gene: 13. Germline CDR1 reads MDHEN; CDR2 reads SYDVKM. The CDR3 sequence: CASSTGEGQGLSPLHF. For the CDR3, the DNA is TGTGCCAGCAGCACCGGGGAAGGACAGGGCCTTTCACCCCTCCACTTT.

This clone was seen a few times. The DNA of the CDR3 is TGCGCCAGCAGCCAGACCGGGTTGCGGGGCGTCGCTAGCACAGATACGCAGTATTTT. Its protein is CASSQTGLRGVASTDTQYF. The V call is TRBV4-1, the J call TRBJ2-3, with a tentative D call TRBD2 (6 bases). The length of the CDR3 is 19 residues. The V gene's germline CDR1 is MGHRA and CDR2 YSYEKL. Trimming took off 3 bases at V and 0 bases at J, with 22 bases between the two ends.

This chain links TRBV5-1 with TRBJ2-7; possible D gene TRBD2, 5 bases. This CDR3 spans 13 amino acids. The germline gives CDR1 SGHRS, CDR2 YFSETQ. Trimming took off 4 bases at V and 5 bases at J, with 13 bases between the two ends. The DNA for the CDR3 is TGCGCCAGCAGCGGGCGGACTGGAGACGAGCAGTACTTC. Residues: CASSGRTGDEQYF.

DNA for the CDR3: TGCGCCAGCAGCCGGGCGACAGGGGAAATACGCCAGCAGTACTTC. It codes for CASSRATGEIRQQYF. This chain uses TRBV4-1 with TRBJ2-7, with 8 bases aligning to TRBD1. Germline V CDR1 and CDR2: MGHRA, YSYEKL. The ends lost 4 bases at V and 8 bases at J; junction bases unmatched: 13. The CDR3 is 15 residues long.

The V and J genes are TRBV27 and TRBJ2-1; 11 bases fit TRBD2. This CDR3 has 17 amino acids. Germline trimming cut 3 bases from V and 7 bases from J; bases unmatched to any gene: 11. Germline CDR1 reads MNHEY; CDR2 reads SMNVEV (reference sequence). CDR3 in amino acids: CASSFIVPSGGINEQFF. For the CDR3, the DNA is TGTGCCAGCAGTTTTATCGTCCCTAGCGGGGGGATTAATGAGCAGTTCTTC.

This chain joins TRBV18 and TRBJ1-5, with D uncertain. Germline CDR1 is KGHSH and CDR2 is LQKENI. Between the trimmed V and J ends, which lost 2 bases and 3 bases, there was a span of 14 bases. CDR3 size: 16 residues. The CDR3 nucleotides read TGTGCCAGCTCACCAACCCAGGCTCATATCAATCAGCCCCAGCATTTT. Protein sequence: CASSPTQAHINQPQHF.

This clone was seen more than once but under ten times. V and J are TRBV12-2 and TRBJ1-2. TRBV12-2 is a recognized pseudogene. This CDR3 comprises 12 residues. CDR3 coding DNA: TGTGCAAGTCGCTTAGTTGCTCGGGGCTACACCTTC. This sequence encodes CASRLVARGYTF.

This clone was seen a handful of times. This chain joins TRBV5-1 and TRBJ2-1; maybe TRBD2 (6 bases). V was shortened by 4 bases and J by 9 bases, with 17 bases between the two germline ends. Germline CDR1 reads SGHRS; CDR2 reads YFSETQ. The CDR3 consists of 14 residues. As DNA, the CDR3 is TGCGCCAGCAGCCATGGAAGTGTGGGAGGTGAGCAGTTCTTC. This codes for CASSHGSVGGEQFF.

The gene calls are TRBV19 and TRBJ2-3; D is possibly TRBD2 (6 bases). The CDR3 length is 14 residues. The V end was cut by 5 bases, the J end by 4 bases, with 13 bases between. Germline CDR1 LNHDA, CDR2 SQIVND (reference sequence). The CDR3 DNA sequence: TGTGCCAGTAGTTGGAGGGAGGAGGCAGATACGCAGTATTTT. Protein product: CASSWREEADTQYF.

The genes are TRBV5-4 and TRBJ1-2; 7 bases line up with TRBD1. The V gene end was trimmed by 4 bases and the J gene end by 6 bases; junction bases not matched to a gene: 15. The CDR3 contains 16 residues. Germline CDR1 is SGHNT and CDR2 is YYREEE (reference sequence). CDR3 protein: CASSLTPTGFKDGYTF. The CDR3 DNA reads as TGTGCCAGCAGCCTTACTCCGACAGGGTTTAAGGATGGCTACACCTTC.

The chain joins TRBV5-4 to TRBJ2-2, with D perhaps matching TRBD1 (6 bases). This CDR3 has 15 amino acids. The germline V gene encodes CDR1 SGHNT and CDR2 YYREEE (reference sequence). The V end was cut by 4 bases, the J end by 1 base, with 11 bases between. The CDR3 DNA reads TGTGCCAGCAGCGTACCGGGACAGAACACCGGGGAGCTGTTTTTT. This encodes CASSVPGQNTGELFF.

The chain carries TRBV4-2 and TRBJ2-1; tentative D call: TRBD2 (6 bases). Germline V gene data show CDR1 as LGHNA and CDR2 as YNFKEQ. CDR3 size: 15 residues. V shed 1 base and J shed 4 bases, with 11 bases lying between them. The CDR3 loop reads CASSQVSGSYNEQFF. CDR3 coding DNA: TGTGCCAGCAGCCAAGTCAGCGGGTCATACAATGAGCAGTTCTTC.

As for this clone: Sequence at one end of the junction differs from germline and may be a read error. The gene calls are TRBV7-9 and TRBJ1-1; D gene unclear. The V gene's germline CDR1 is SEHNR and CDR2 FQNEAQ (reference sequence). This CDR3 has 12 residues. The CDR3 DNA sequence: TGTTCCAGCAGAAGGAGTGGCACTGAAGCTTTCTTT. Translated, it gives CSSRRSGTEAFF. The variable domain in full, with the rest retrieved from reference TRBV7-9 and TRBJ1-1, is DTGVSQNPRHKITKRGQNVTFRCDPISEHNRLYWYRQTLGQGPEFLTYFQNEAQLEKSRLLSDRFSAERPKGSFSTLEIQRTEQGDSAMYLCSSRRSGTEAFFGQGTRLTVV.

This chain uses TRBV28 with TRBJ2-5; no firm D call. CDR1 MDHEN and CDR2 SYDVKM come from the germline V gene. Trimming took off 5 bases at V and 2 bases at J, with 15 bases between the two ends. This CDR3 comprises 15 residues. CDR3 coding DNA: TGTGCCAGCAGTCCTGAGGCAGCTTTACAAGAGACCCAGTACTTC. Amino acid sequence: CASSPEAALQETQYF.

J is TRBJ2-2 and V is TRBV7-3; D is unclear. Germline loops: CDR1 SGHTA, CDR2 FQGTGA. The CDR3 spans 14 residues. Trimming shortened V by 4 bases and J by 3 bases, and 9 bases separated the two germline ends. The CDR3 DNA sequence: TGTGCCAGCAGCTCCGACGGAGACACCGGGGAGCTGTTTTTT. Protein sequence: CASSSDGDTGELFF.

The gene calls are TRBV19 and TRBJ2-2, with a possible D match to TRBD2 (7 bases). This CDR3 comprises 14 residues. CDR1 and CDR2 from the germline V gene are LNHDA and SQIVND (reference sequence). Between the trimmed V and J ends, which lost 11 bases and 6 bases, there was a span of 19 bases. The CDR3 loop is CAGGGGVYPGELFF. The CDR3 coding sequence is TGTGCCGGAGGGGGGGGAGTGTACCCCGGGGAGCTGTTTTTT.

The V and J genes are TRBV5-1 and TRBJ1-2; maybe TRBD1 (5 bases). The CDR3 runs 11 residues. Deletions cut 3 bases from V and 8 bases from J, with 8 bases between. Germline CDR1 and CDR2: SGHRS and YFSETQ. The CDR3 protein is CASSSQGGYTF. DNA of the CDR3: TGCGCCAGCAGCTCGCAGGGCGGCTACACCTTC.

The genes are TRBV6-5 and TRBJ1-2, with TRBD1 matching over 7 bases. V gave up 7 bases and J gave up 4 bases; unmatched junction bases: 9. Germline lookup yields CDR1 MNHEY and CDR2 SVGAGI. This CDR3 region has 14 residues. CDR3 DNA: TGTGCCAGCACGGCCGGGACAGCTCTCTATGGCTACACCTTC. Protein product: CASTAGTALYGYTF.